This T cell receptor (beta chain) was recovered during a study of T cell responses to AZD1222 COVID-19 vaccine. Study conclusions and caveats: It was only after the peak T cell response that any repertoires were sampled. As reported, nearly half of all spike-specific TCRs target variant regions that are unmutated. Following two doses of AZD1222, Spike-specific TCR breadth and depth rose. Only six people who got AZD1222 tested seropositive at baseline.

Assay used: immunoSEQ multiplex PCR; TCRdb lists only in-frame clones, some missing. This sample carries 120,000 or so clones, 90% of them seen once, and the ten largest clones take about 4.1%. This clone was seen once. Its antigen is unknown. The sequence came from an adult in good health. Sequencing used peripheral blood, obtained on day 0 of MenACWY control vaccination.

CDR3 nucleotides: TGCGCCGGACGACAGGGCATGAATAATGGCTACACCTTC. Protein product: CAGRQGMNNGYTF. The V and J genes are TRBV5-1 and TRBJ1-2; 7 bases align to TRBD1. J lost 6 bases, V lost 10 bases, and 12 bases had no gene match. CDR1 SGHRS and CDR2 YFSETQ come from the germline V gene. The CDR3 sequence is 13 residues long. Drawing the rest from reference TRBV5-1 and TRBJ1-2, the complete variable domain is KAGVTQTPRYLIKTRGQQVTLSCSPISGHRSVSWYQQTPGQGLQFLFEYFSETQRNKGNFPGRFSGRQFSNSRSEMNVSTLELGDSALYLCAGRQGMNNGYTFGSGTRLTVV.